These 7 T cell receptor beta chains came from one sample sequenced in a study of shared clonotypes between healthy human individuals. Profiling relied on immunoSEQ multiplex PCR, and the TCRdb table lists in-frame clones only, not all of them. The sample holds about 320,000 clones, 87% seen once. Input material: memory CD8+ T cells sorted from blood. The subset was: CD45RO+ cells pooled with CCR7-negative TemRA cells. Receptor source: a man younger than 35 in good health.

The chain recombines TRBV5-4 with TRBJ2-5; tentatively, D is TRBD2 (5 bases). Germline V lookup: CDR1 SGHNT, CDR2 YYREEE (reference sequence). The V end was cut by 1 base, the J end by 4 bases, with 17 bases between. This CDR3 spans 16 amino acids. The CDR3 loop is CASSLWGSWERETQYF. CDR3 nucleotides: TGTGCCAGCAGCTTGTGGGGTTCGTGGGAGCGAGAGACCCAGTACTTC.

This sequence joins TRBV6-1 and TRBJ1-2; D uncertain. Looked up from germline, CDR1 is MNHNS and CDR2 is SASEGT. The V end lost 3 bases, the J end lost 6 bases, and 8 bases lay between the germline ends. The CDR3 is made up of 12 amino acids. In nucleotides, the CDR3 is TGTGCCAGCAGTGATCTTGCAGATGGCTACACCTTC. This gives the protein CASSDLADGYTF.

This clone has ten or more counts. The chain uses TRBV5-6 and TRBJ2-7, with TRBD2 matching 13 bases. V was pared by 4 bases and J by 2 bases, with 6 bases of the junction left unmatched. The CDR3 length is 16 residues. Germline lookup yields CDR1 SGHDT and CDR2 YYEEEE. The CDR3 region has the DNA TGTGCCAGCAGCGCGGGACTAGCGGGGCTGGCCTACGAGCAGTACTTC. It yields the protein CASSAGLAGLAYEQYF. Full variable domain (remainder filled in from reference TRBV5-6 and TRBJ2-7): DAGVTQSPTHLIKTRGQQVTLRCSPKSGHDTVSWYQQALGQGPQFIFQYYEEEERQRGNFPDRFSGHQFPNYSSELNVNALLLGDSALYLCASSAGLAGLAYEQYFGPGTRLTVT.

The rearrangement uses TRBV9 and TRBJ2-7; TRBD2 matches 9 bases. The CDR3 spans 14 residues. Germline V lookup: CDR1 SGDLS, CDR2 YYNGEE. With 2 bases clipped from V and 5 bases from J, the junction kept 5 bases outside the gene matches. CDR3 protein: CASSVGSGRNEQYF. The CDR3 nucleotides read TGTGCCAGCAGCGTTGGTAGCGGGAGAAACGAGCAGTACTTC.

This CDR3 is CASSPGSNQPQHF. CDR3 coding DNA: TGTGCCAGCTCACCGGGAAGCAATCAGCCCCAGCATTTT. The chain joins TRBV18 to TRBJ1-5; the D is unclear. The CDR3 is 13 amino acids. Trimming cost V 3 bases and J 1 base, with 4 bases left between them. In germline, CDR1 is KGHSH, CDR2 LQKENI.

This chain uses TRBV7-9 with TRBJ2-5; 7 nucleotides match TRBD1. The CDR3 runs to 15 residues. The V and J ends lost 5 bases and 3 bases, in that order; junction bases with no gene match: 9. Germline lookup yields CDR1 SEHNR and CDR2 FQNEAQ (reference sequence). Here the CDR3 DNA reads TGTGCCAGCAGCCACCCGGTTGACAGGGAAGAGACCCAGTACTTC. This gives the protein CASSHPVDREETQYF. Looking up the rest from reference TRBV7-9 and TRBJ2-5 gives the full variable domain: DTGVSQNPRHKITKRGQNVTFRCDPISEHNRLYWYRQTLGQGPEFLTYFQNEAQLEKSRLLSDRFSAERPKGSFSTLEIQRTEQGDSAMYLCASSHPVDREETQYFGPGTRLLVL.

CDR3 nucleotide sequence: TGTGCCAGCAGCTTTCCCGTATACAGGGCAGATTCACCCCTCCACTTT. Amino acids: CASSFPVYRADSPLHF. The chain recombines TRBV7-9 with TRBJ1-6; D is perhaps TRBD1 (6 bases). V was trimmed by 3 bases and J by 8 bases, leaving 17 bases between them. The CDR3 runs to 16 residues. Germline loops: CDR1 SEHNR, CDR2 FQNEAQ (reference sequence).